This TCR beta chain was found in a study of beta chain features in type 1 diabetes. Study-level results: Still unanswered here is whether HLA type influences TCRB rearrangement. cDNA-based reads could over-represent cells with high TCR expression. Although PCR might favor shorter templates, it would do so equally in patients and controls. Shortening that was moderate but significant affected the TCRB CDR3s of Type 1 diabetes patients in all four CD4+ subsets.

The CDR3 length is 17 residues. Germline V gene lookup returns CDR1 KGHSH and CDR2 LQKENI. Trimming removed 5 bases from V and 3 bases from J, with 22 bases in between. cDNA synthesis used the whole RNA isolate, giving expressed TCRB sequences. Measured with immunoSEQ multiplex PCR; TCRdb has only the in-frame clones, and not every one. The data show hundreds of thousands of clones, around an eighth seen once. Regarding this clone: Its cognate antigen is unknown.

Per donor, one heparinised blood draw averaged approximately 120 mL. Sequenced sample: naive CD4+ T cells from blood. The clonotype comes from a young man with type 1 diabetes. The chain has TRBV18 and TRBJ1-2; D gene unclear. CDR3 loop: CASSISKSGQSDYGYTF. DNA of the CDR3: TGTGCCAGCTCAATTTCGAAGTCTGGGCAATCCGACTATGGCTACACCTTC.